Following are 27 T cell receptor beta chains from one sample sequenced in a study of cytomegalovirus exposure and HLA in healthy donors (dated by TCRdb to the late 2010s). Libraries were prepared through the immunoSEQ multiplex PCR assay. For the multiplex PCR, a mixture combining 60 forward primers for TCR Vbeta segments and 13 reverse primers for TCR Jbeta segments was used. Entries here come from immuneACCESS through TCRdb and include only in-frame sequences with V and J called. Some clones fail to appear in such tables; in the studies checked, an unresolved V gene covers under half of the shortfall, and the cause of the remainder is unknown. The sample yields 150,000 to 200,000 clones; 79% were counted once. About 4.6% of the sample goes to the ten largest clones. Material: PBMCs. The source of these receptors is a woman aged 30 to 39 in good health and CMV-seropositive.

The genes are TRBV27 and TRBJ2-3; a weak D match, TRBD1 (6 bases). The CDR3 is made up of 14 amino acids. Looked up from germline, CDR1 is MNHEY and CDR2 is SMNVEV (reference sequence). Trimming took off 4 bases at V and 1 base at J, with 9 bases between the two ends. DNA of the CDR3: TGTGCCAGCAGTTCTGACAGGCGCACAGATACGCAGTATTTT. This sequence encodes CASSSDRRTDTQYF.

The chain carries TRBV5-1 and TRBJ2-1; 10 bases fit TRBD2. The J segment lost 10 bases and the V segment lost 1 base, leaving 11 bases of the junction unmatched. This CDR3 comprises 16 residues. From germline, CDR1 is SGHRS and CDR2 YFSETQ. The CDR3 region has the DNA TGCGCCAGCAGCTTGACGTCTAGCGGGAGCACGCGGGAGCAGTTCTTC. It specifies CASSLTSSGSTREQFF. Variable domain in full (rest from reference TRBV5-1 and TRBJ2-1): KAGVTQTPRYLIKTRGQQVTLSCSPISGHRSVSWYQQTPGQGLQFLFEYFSETQRNKGNFPGRFSGRQFSNSRSEMNVSTLELGDSALYLCASSLTSSGSTREQFFGPGTRLTVL.

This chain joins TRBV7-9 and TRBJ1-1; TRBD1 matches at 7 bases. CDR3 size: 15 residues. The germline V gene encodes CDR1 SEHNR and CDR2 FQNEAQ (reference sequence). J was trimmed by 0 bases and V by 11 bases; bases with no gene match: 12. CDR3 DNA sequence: TGTGCCGCACTAGACTCGGGACAGATGAACACTGAAGCTTTCTTT. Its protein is CAALDSGQMNTEAFF.

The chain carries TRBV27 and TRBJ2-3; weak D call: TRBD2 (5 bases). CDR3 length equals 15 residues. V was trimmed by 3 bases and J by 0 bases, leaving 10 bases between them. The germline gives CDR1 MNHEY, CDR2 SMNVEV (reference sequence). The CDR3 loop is CASSFGGYSTDTQYF. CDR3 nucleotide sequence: TGTGCCAGCAGTTTTGGCGGGTATAGCACAGATACGCAGTATTTT.

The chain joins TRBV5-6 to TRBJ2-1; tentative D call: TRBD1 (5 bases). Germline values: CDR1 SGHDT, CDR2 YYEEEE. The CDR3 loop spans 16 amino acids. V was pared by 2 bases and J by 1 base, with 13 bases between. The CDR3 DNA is TGTGCCAGCAGCTTTTTTCCAAGGGGTTCCTACAATGAGCAGTTCTTC. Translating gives CASSFFPRGSYNEQFF.

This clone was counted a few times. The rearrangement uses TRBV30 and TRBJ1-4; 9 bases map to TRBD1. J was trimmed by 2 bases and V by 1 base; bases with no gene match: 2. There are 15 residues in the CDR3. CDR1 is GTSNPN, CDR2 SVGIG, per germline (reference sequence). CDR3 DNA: TGTGCCTGGAGTGACAGGGGGCTGACTAATGAAAAACTGTTTTTT. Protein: CAWSDRGLTNEKLFF.

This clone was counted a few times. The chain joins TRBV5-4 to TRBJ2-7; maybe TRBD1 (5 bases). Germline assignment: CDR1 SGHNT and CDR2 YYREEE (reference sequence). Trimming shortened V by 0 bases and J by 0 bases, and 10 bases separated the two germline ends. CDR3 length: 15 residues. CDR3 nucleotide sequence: TGTGCCAGCAGCTTGGGGGCAGACAGCTCCTACGAGCAGTACTTC. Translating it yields CASSLGADSSYEQYF.

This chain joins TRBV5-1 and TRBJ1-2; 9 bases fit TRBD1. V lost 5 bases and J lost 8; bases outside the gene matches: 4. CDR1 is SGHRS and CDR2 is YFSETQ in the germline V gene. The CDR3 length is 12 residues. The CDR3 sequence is CASRTGGKGYTF. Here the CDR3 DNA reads TGCGCCAGCAGAACAGGGGGCAAGGGCTACACCTTC.

The CDR3 DNA follows: TGTGCCAGCACCGAAAACAGGGGCGCTGAAGCTTTCTTT. Its translation is CASTENRGAEAFF. The J gene is TRBJ1-1, the V gene TRBV2; 7 bases are shared with TRBD1. In germline, CDR1 is SNHLY, CDR2 FYNNEI. The CDR3 is 13 amino acids. The V segment lost 7 bases and the J segment 6 bases; nucleotides outside the gene matches: 8.

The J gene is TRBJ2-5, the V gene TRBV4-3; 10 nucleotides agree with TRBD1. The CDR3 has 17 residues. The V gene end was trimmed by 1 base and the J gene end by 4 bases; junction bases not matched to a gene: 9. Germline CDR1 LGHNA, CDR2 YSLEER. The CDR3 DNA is TGCGCCAGCAGCCAAGCCGGGACAGGGGCATACGGAGAGACCCAGTACTTC. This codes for CASSQAGTGAYGETQYF.

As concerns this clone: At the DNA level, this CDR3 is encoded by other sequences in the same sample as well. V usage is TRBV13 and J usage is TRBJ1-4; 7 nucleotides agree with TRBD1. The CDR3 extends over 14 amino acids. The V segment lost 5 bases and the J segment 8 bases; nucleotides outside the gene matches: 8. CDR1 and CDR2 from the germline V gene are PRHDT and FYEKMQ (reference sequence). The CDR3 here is CASSLRQGSEKLFF. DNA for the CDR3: TGTGCCAGCAGCCTCCGACAGGGCAGCGAAAAACTGTTTTTT.

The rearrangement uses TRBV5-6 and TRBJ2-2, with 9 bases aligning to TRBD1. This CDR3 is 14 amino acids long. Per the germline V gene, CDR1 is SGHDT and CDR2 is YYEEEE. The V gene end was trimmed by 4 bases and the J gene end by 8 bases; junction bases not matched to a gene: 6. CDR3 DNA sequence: TGTGCCAGCAGCCCGGACAGGGGTAGGGGGGAGCTGTTTTTT. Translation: CASSPDRGRGELFF. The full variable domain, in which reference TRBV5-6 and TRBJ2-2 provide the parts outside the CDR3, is DAGVTQSPTHLIKTRGQQVTLRCSPKSGHDTVSWYQQALGQGPQFIFQYYEEEERQRGNFPDRFSGHQFPNYSSELNVNALLLGDSALYLCASSPDRGRGELFFGEGSRLTVL.

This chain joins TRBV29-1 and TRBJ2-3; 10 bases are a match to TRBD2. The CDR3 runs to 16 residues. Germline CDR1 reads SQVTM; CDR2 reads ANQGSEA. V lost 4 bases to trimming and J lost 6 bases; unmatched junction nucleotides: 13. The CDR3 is CSVAGKRGGLEDTQYF. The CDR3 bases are TGCAGCGTTGCGGGCAAGCGGGGGGGCCTAGAGGATACGCAGTATTTT.

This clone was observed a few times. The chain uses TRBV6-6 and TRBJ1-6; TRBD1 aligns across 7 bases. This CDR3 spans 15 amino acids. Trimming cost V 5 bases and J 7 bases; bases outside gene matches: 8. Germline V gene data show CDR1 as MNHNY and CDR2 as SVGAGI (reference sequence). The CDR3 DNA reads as TGTGCCAGCAGTAAGCGACAGGGTGAAAATTCACCCCTCCACTTT. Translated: CASSKRQGENSPLHF.

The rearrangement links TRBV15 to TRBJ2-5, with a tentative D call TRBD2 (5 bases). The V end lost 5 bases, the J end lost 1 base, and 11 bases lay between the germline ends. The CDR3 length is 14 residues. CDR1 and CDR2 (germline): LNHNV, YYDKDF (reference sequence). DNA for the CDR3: TGTGCCACCAGCGGAGGTCCTTCCCAAGAGACCCAGTACTTC. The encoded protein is CATSGGPSQETQYF. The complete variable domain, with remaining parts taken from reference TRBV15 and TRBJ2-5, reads DAMVIQNPRYQVTQFGKPVTLSCSQTLNHNVMYWYQQKSSQAPKLLFHYYDKDFNNEADTPDNFQSRRPNTSFCFLDIRSPGLGDTAMYLCATSGGPSQETQYFGPGTRLLVL.

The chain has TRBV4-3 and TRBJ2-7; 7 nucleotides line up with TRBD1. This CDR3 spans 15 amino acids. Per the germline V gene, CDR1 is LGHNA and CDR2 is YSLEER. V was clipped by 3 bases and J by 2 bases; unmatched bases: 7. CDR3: CASSQGRGLTYEQYF. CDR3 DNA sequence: TGCGCCAGCAGCCAGGGTAGGGGGCTCACCTACGAGCAGTACTTC.

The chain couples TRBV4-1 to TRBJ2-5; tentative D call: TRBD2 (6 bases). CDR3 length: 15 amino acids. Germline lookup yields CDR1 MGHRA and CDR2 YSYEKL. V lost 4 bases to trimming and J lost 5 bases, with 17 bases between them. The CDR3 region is CASSRTTGGSETQYF. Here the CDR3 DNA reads TGCGCCAGCAGCCGGACTACCGGCGGCTCGGAGACCCAGTACTTC.

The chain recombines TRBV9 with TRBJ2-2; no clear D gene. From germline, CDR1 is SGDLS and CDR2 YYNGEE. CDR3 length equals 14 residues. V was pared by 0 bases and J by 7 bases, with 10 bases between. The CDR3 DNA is TGTGCCAGCAGCGTAGCTACTTCGGTCGGGGAGCTGTTTTTT. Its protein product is CASSVATSVGELFF.

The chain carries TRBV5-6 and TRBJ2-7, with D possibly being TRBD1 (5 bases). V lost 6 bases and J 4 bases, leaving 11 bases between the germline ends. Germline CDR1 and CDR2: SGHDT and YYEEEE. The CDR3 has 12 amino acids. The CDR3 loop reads CASNNGAYEQYF. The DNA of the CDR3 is TGTGCCAGCAACAATGGGGCTTACGAGCAGTACTTC.

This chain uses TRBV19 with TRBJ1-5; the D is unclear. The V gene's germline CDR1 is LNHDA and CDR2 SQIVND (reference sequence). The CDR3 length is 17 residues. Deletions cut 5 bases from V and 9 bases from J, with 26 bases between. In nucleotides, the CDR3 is TGTGCCAGTAGTCAAAATTGGCTTATGGGCCGGAAGATGCCCCAGCATTTT. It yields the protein CASSQNWLMGRKMPQHF.

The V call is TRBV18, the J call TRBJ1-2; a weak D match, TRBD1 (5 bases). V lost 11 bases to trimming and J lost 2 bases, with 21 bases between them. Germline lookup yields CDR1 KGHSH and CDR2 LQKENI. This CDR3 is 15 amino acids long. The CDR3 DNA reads TGTGCCCCCTCGGCTGACAGAAAGGTGAACTATGGCTACACCTTC. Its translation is CAPSADRKVNYGYTF.

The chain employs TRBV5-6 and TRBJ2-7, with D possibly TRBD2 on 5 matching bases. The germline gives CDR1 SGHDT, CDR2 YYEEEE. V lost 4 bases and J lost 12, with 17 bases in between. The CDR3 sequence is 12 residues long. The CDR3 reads CASSPGSSGSYF. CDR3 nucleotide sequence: TGTGCCAGCAGCCCGGGATCCTCTGGCTCGTACTTC.

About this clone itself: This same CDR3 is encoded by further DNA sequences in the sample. This chain's CDR3 is CASSQAGQGGTEAFF. The CDR3, as DNA: TGCGCCAGCAGCCAAGCGGGACAGGGTGGAACTGAAGCTTTCTTT. The V gene is TRBV4-1, the J gene TRBJ1-1; 9 bases are a match to TRBD1. The germline CDR1 and CDR2 sequences are MGHRA and YSYEKL. The CDR3 is 15 residues long. V shed 1 base and J 5 bases; nucleotides not matched to a gene: 5.

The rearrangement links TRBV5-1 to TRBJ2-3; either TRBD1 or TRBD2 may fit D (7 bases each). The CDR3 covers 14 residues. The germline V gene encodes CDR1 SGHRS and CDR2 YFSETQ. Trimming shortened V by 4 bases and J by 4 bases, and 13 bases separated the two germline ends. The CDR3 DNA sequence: TGCGCCAGCAGCCTGGGGGGGACAGCAGATACGCAGTATTTT. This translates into CASSLGGTADTQYF.

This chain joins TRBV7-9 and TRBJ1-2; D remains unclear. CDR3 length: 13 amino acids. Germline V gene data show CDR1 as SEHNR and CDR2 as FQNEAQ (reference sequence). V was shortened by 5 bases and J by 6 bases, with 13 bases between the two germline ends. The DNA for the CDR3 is TGTGCCAGCAGCGACTACCGGGGTGATGGCTACACCTTC. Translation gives CASSDYRGDGYTF. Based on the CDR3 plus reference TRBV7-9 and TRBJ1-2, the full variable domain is DTGVSQNPRHKITKRGQNVTFRCDPISEHNRLYWYRQTLGQGPEFLTYFQNEAQLEKSRLLSDRFSAERPKGSFSTLEIQRTEQGDSAMYLCASSDYRGDGYTFGSGTRLTVV.

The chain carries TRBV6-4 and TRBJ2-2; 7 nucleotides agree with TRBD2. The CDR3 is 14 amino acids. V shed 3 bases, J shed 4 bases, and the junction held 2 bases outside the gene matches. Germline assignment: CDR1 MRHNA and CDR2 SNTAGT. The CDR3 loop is CASSETSATGELFF. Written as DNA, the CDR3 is TGTGCCAGCAGTGAAACTAGCGCCACCGGGGAGCTGTTTTTT.

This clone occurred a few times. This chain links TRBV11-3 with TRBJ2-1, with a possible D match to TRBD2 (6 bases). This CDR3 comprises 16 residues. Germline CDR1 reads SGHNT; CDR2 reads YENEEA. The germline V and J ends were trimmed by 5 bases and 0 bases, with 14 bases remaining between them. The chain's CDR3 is CASSPPGGSSYNEQFF. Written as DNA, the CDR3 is TGTGCCAGCAGCCCTCCCGGGGGAAGCTCCTACAATGAGCAGTTCTTC.